This T cell receptor beta chain was captured in a study of blood T cell repertoires in COVID-19. Looking at the study overall: Sources were T cells, B-cell-depleted T cells, or PBMCs; the material itself was cDNA or gDNA.

Authors' data handling: Estimates of nucleated cell counts were drawn from the amplification of reference gene primers. Some clones are missing from TCRdb's copy, which holds only in-frame ones; the method was immunoSEQ multiplex PCR. That table furnishes V, J and clone size, whereas the DNA furnished D and trimming. This sample has more than 85,000 clones, with roughly 92% found just once. Germline assignment: CDR1 SGHAT and CDR2 FQNNGV. The CDR3 loop spans 14 amino acids. V was pared by 4 bases and J by 8 bases, with 12 bases between. The receptor comes from a man between 65 and 85 years old with acute or convalescent COVID-19. Specimen: peripheral blood. This chain uses TRBV11-2 with TRBJ1-6, with D uncertain. The CDR3 coding sequence is TGTGCCAGCAGCTCTCCGGGCGGGGATTCACCCCTCCACTTT. Protein sequence: CASSSPGGDSPLHF.